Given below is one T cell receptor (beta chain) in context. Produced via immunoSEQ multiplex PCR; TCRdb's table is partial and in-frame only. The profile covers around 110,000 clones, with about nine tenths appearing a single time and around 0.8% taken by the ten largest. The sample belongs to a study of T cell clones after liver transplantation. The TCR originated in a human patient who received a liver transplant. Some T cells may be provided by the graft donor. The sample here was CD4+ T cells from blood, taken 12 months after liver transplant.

CDR3 coding DNA: TGTGCCAGCAGCTCGAGGACTAGCGGGAGTTCCGCGTCCCCCTACGAGCAGTACTTC. It specifies CASSSRTSGSSASPYEQYF. The genes are TRBV11-2 and TRBJ2-7, with 13 bases aligning to TRBD2. V was clipped by 4 bases and J by 2 bases; unmatched bases: 14. In germline, CDR1 is SGHAT, CDR2 FQNNGV. This CDR3 contains 19 residues.